A selection of T cell receptor beta chains follows, all from one sample in a study of blood T cell repertoires in COVID-19. This table comes from immunoSEQ multiplex PCR, and its TCRdb copy is limited to in-frame clones, with some not included. Here the sample spans 100,000 to 150,000 clones, around 85% being singletons. Sequenced material: peripheral blood. The receptors were gathered from a man aged 25 to 40 with COVID-19, enrolled during active disease. The CDR3 runs from the conserved cysteine through the conserved F or W. Each record gives: CDR3 DNA, CDR3 protein, V gene, D gene, clone size, J gene. A D gene is named only where the DNA matches it firmly. Expanded clones are given a class, and other clones once, few, many or no size at all.

CDR3 DNA: TGTGCCAGCAGTTTATCCCAGGTGAACACCGGGGAGCTGTTTTTT
CDR3 protein: CASSLSQVNTGELFF
V gene: TRBV27
D gene: .
clone size: few
J gene: TRBJ2-2

CDR3 DNA: TGTGCCACCAGCCTTAGGACAGGGCCTAACTATGGCTACACCTTC
CDR3 protein: CATSLRTGPNYGYTF
V gene: TRBV15
D gene: TRBD1
clone size: .
J gene: TRBJ1-2

CDR3 DNA: TGTGCCAGCAGTTACTCATACAGAGATGGCTACACCTTC
CDR3 protein: CASSYSYRDGYTF
V gene: TRBV6-6
D gene: .
clone size: .
J gene: TRBJ1-2

CDR3 DNA: TGTGCCAGCCTCGACTTCACCTACGAGCAGTACTTC
CDR3 protein: CASLDFTYEQYF
V gene: TRBV2
D gene: .
clone size: .
J gene: TRBJ2-7

CDR3 DNA: TGTGCCAGCACCCCCCTGGGACAGGGGAAGGGCTACACCTTC
CDR3 protein: CASTPLGQGKGYTF
V gene: TRBV27
D gene: TRBD1
clone size: .
J gene: TRBJ1-2

CDR3 DNA: TGTGCCAGCAGGACAGGGGAGGATCAGCCCCAGCATTTT
CDR3 protein: CASRTGEDQPQHF
V gene: TRBV27
D gene: TRBD1
clone size: .
J gene: TRBJ1-5

CDR3 DNA: TGCGCCAGCAGCTCGGGACGGACAGCGACTAATGAAAAACTGTTTTTT
CDR3 protein: CASSSGRTATNEKLFF
V gene: TRBV5-1
D gene: .
clone size: .
J gene: TRBJ1-4

CDR3 DNA: TGTGCCAGCAGCTTAGGACCGGGGGGTGAGCAGTTCTTC
CDR3 protein: CASSLGPGGEQFF
V gene: TRBV11-3
D gene: TRBD2
clone size: .
J gene: TRBJ2-1

CDR3 DNA: TGCAGCGTTGCTTCCGGGACAGGGGGCGGTAACTATGGCTACACCTTC
CDR3 protein: CSVASGTGGGNYGYTF
V gene: TRBV29-1
D gene: TRBD1
clone size: few
J gene: TRBJ1-2

CDR3 DNA: TGCGCCAGCAGCCAAGGGGACAGGGTCGGTGGCTACACCTTC
CDR3 protein: CASSQGDRVGGYTF
V gene: TRBV4-1
D gene: TRBD1
clone size: .
J gene: TRBJ1-2

CDR3 DNA: TGTGCCAGCAGCAAAGGAGTGGGGGGAGCTTTCTTT
CDR3 protein: CASSKGVGGAFF
V gene: TRBV21-1
D gene: .
clone size: .
J gene: TRBJ1-1

CDR3 DNA: TGTGCCAGCAGCTCCCAAACTAGCGGGAGTCGGTCCGGGGAGCTGTTTTTT
CDR3 protein: CASSSQTSGSRSGELFF
V gene: TRBV11-2
D gene: TRBD2
clone size: few
J gene: TRBJ2-2

CDR3 DNA: TGTGCCAGCAGCTTAGCCTCTGTCCTAGCGGGAGCCCCTGGCGGGGAGCTGTTTTTT
CDR3 protein: CASSLASVLAGAPGGELFF
V gene: TRBV7-9
D gene: TRBD2
clone size: .
J gene: TRBJ2-2

CDR3 DNA: TGTGCCAGTAGAAACAGGGGAGAAGAAGCTTTCTTT
CDR3 protein: CASRNRGEEAFF
V gene: TRBV19
D gene: TRBD1
clone size: .
J gene: TRBJ1-1

CDR3 DNA: TGTGCCTGGGCACTAGCGGGGATAGGGGAGACCCAGTACTTC
CDR3 protein: CAWALAGIGETQYF
V gene: TRBV30
D gene: TRBD2
clone size: .
J gene: TRBJ2-5

CDR3 DNA: TGTGCCACCAGTGATGGAGGACAGGGGGATAGCACAGATACGCAGTATTTT
CDR3 protein: CATSDGGQGDSTDTQYF
V gene: TRBV24-1
D gene: TRBD1
clone size: .
J gene: TRBJ2-3

CDR3 DNA: TGTGCCAGCAGACGCTTCCCGCGGGGAGGTAGCAATCAGCCCCAGCATTTT
CDR3 protein: CASRRFPRGGSNQPQHF
V gene: TRBV28
D gene: .
clone size: .
J gene: TRBJ1-5

CDR3 DNA: TGTGCCGCGAACCAGGGGGGCCTCGAGCAGTACTTC
CDR3 protein: CAANQGGLEQYF
V gene: TRBV30
D gene: .
clone size: few
J gene: TRBJ2-7

CDR3 DNA: TGTGCCAGCAGCCAAGAGACAGGGGGGCAGACCCAGTACTTC
CDR3 protein: CASSQETGGQTQYF
V gene: TRBV3-1/TRBV3-2
D gene: TRBD1
clone size: .
J gene: TRBJ2-5

CDR3 DNA: TGTGCCAGCAGGTCTAGCGGGTCGTACGAGCAGTACTTC
CDR3 protein: CASRSSGSYEQYF
V gene: TRBV28
D gene: TRBD2
clone size: .
J gene: TRBJ2-7

CDR3 DNA: TGTGCCAGCAGCTTAGGGGTTGGGGGCCCGGGAGAGACCCAGTACTTC
CDR3 protein: CASSLGVGGPGETQYF
V gene: TRBV5-5
D gene: .
clone size: .
J gene: TRBJ2-5

CDR3 DNA: TGTGCCAGCAGCTTAAGAATCCCCCAGGGGCGTAAATCTGGGGCCAACGTCCTGACTTTC
CDR3 protein: CASSLRIPQGRKSGANVLTF
V gene: TRBV7-8
D gene: .
clone size: .
J gene: TRBJ2-6